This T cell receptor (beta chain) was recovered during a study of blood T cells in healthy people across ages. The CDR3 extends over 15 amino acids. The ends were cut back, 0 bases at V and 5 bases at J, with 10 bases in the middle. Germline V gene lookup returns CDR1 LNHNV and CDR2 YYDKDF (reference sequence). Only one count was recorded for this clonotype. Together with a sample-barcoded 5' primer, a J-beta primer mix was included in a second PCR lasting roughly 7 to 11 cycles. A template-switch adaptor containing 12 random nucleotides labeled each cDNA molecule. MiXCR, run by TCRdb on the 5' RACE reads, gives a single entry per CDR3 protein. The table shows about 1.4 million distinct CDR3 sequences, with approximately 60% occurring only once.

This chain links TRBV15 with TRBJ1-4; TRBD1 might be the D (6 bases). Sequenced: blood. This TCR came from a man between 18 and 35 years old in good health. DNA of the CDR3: TGTGCCACCAGCAGAGAGGGGGGCCCGAATGAAAAACTGTTTTTT. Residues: CATSREGGPNEKLFF.